This T cell receptor (beta chain) was retrieved from a study of PD-1 blockade in classical Hodgkin lymphoma. Study outcomes and limitations: Lower baseline TCR diversity was reported for newly diagnosed patients than for healthy donors. Repertoire differences lack defined causes, possibly disease activity or prior therapy.

Time point defined: newly diagnosed, previously untreated cHL patient sample. Magnetic negative selection of thawed PBMCs was the method by which CD4+ T cells were purified. For comparison, PBMCs from newly diagnosed, untreated classical Hodgkin lymphoma were used. Libraries were prepared by immunoSEQ multiplex PCR; TCRdb keeps only in-frame clonotypes and omits some of them. The data contain around 32,000 clones, 88% of them singletons. For this clone: Its specificity is unknown.

Germline V gene lookup returns CDR1 SGHRS and CDR2 YFSETQ. Trimming left V 2 bases short and J 0 bases short, with 5 bases between. This CDR3 region has 14 residues. The TCR originated in a human donor with classical Hodgkin lymphoma. Sequenced: CD4+ T cells from blood. V usage is TRBV5-1 and J usage is TRBJ1-4; D gene ambiguous. The CDR3 spells CASSFGPTNEKLFF. The DNA for the CDR3 is TGCGCCAGCAGCTTCGGTCCAACTAATGAAAAACTGTTTTTT.